What follows are 32 T cell receptor beta chains derived from one specimen sequenced in a study of T cell clonotyping in hematopoietic cell transplantation. The method was immunoSEQ multiplex PCR; TCRdb's version includes in-frame clones alone and lacks a portion of them. The sample holds approximately 44,000 clones, roughly 80% seen once. The time point is: recipient sample about 28 days before transplant, after cytoreduction. The sequences come from peripheral blood mononuclear cells, collected before stem cell transplant. The receptor source for this set is a man aged 55 to 70 with myelodysplastic syndrome. Some clones in this sample may be carry-over from other donors' samples.

The V gene is TRBV19, the J gene TRBJ1-1, with D possibly being TRBD1 (6 bases). The length of the CDR3 is 15 residues. V shed 6 bases and J shed 0 bases, with 14 bases lying between them. Germline V CDR1 and CDR2: LNHDA, SQIVND (reference sequence). This chain's CDR3 is CASRWGPGLNTEAFF. Written as DNA, the CDR3 is TGTGCCAGTAGATGGGGGCCAGGATTGAACACTGAAGCTTTCTTT.

V usage is TRBV6-5 and J usage is TRBJ2-7; D is perhaps TRBD1 or TRBD2 (5 bases each). Trimming pared 5 bases from V and 7 bases from J, leaving 12 bases between. The germline CDR1 and CDR2 sequences are MNHEY and SVGAGI. There are 12 residues in the CDR3. As DNA, the CDR3 is TGTGCCAGCAGTCGACAGTCGGGAGAGCAGTACTTC. As protein: CASSRQSGEQYF.

This clone was observed once. This chain links TRBV7-8 with TRBJ2-5, with D unresolved. V lost 2 bases, J lost 1 base, and 8 bases lay in between. The CDR3 consists of 14 residues. Germline CDR1 and CDR2: SGHVS and FQNEAQ. CDR3 nucleotide sequence: TGTGCCAGCAGCTTAAATGGGATCCAAGAGACCCAGTACTTC. As protein: CASSLNGIQETQYF.

This clone was counted between two and nine times. The chain has TRBV2 and TRBJ1-1; the D is unclear. This CDR3 has 13 amino acids. CDR1 is SNHLY and CDR2 is FYNNEI in the germline V gene. V dropped 5 bases and J dropped 5 bases, with 12 bases sitting between them. The chain's CDR3 is CASSIQLETEAFF. CDR3 DNA sequence: TGTGCCAGCAGTATTCAGCTGGAAACTGAAGCTTTCTTT.

CDR3 nucleotides: TGTGCCAGTAGACGACAGGGAGGCACTGAAGCTTTCTTT. It encodes CASRRQGGTEAFF. V is TRBV19 and J is TRBJ1-1; 7 nucleotides align to TRBD1. This CDR3 spans 13 amino acids. Trimming cost V 6 bases and J 4 bases; bases outside gene matches: 5. Germline CDR1 and CDR2: LNHDA and SQIVND (reference sequence).

The rearrangement uses TRBV29-1 and TRBJ1-2; D possibly corresponds to TRBD1 (6 bases). Trimming left V 7 bases short and J 3 bases short, with 15 bases between. CDR1 SQVTM and CDR2 ANQGSEA come from the germline V gene. The length of the CDR3 is 13 residues. The CDR3 spells CSALPTGYYGYTF. The CDR3 nucleotides read TGCAGCGCCTTACCTACAGGGTACTATGGCTACACCTTC.

Only one count was recorded for this clone. V and J are TRBV9 and TRBJ2-2; D is unclear. CDR3 length equals 15 residues. Trimming removed 1 base at V and 4 bases at J, with 11 bases between. Germline assignment: CDR1 SGDLS and CDR2 YYNGEE. The CDR3 spells CASSVSPGFTGELFF. CDR3 DNA sequence: TGTGCCAGCAGCGTATCTCCGGGTTTCACCGGGGAGCTGTTTTTT.

J is TRBJ2-3 and V is TRBV11-3; D may be TRBD1 (6 bases). The CDR3 length is 15 residues. Trimming shortened V by 5 bases and J by 2 bases, and 14 bases separated the two germline ends. Germline V gene sequence: CDR1 SGHNT, CDR2 YENEEA. Here the CDR3 reads CASSPRTEHTDTQYF. CDR3 sequence (DNA): TGTGCCAGCAGCCCACGGACAGAGCACACAGATACGCAGTATTTT.

This clone was detected only once. The germline gene is not matched at one end of the junction; a read error may be the cause. The chain carries TRBV5-1 and TRBJ1-6, with no clear D. The CDR3 is 14 residues long. Germline values: CDR1 SGHRS, CDR2 YFSETQ. The CDR3 DNA reads TGCGCCAGCAGTTTGGACGGGGTTGAGGGAACCCTCCACTTT. Encoded protein: CASSLDGVEGTLHF.

V usage is TRBV29-1 and J usage is TRBJ2-5; the D call may be TRBD1 or TRBD2 (6 bases each). This CDR3 has 14 amino acids. Germline V gene lookup returns CDR1 SQVTM and CDR2 ANQGSEA. The V end lost 3 bases, the J end lost 5 bases, and 16 bases lay between the germline ends. The chain's CDR3 is CSVEKRGLSETQYF. The CDR3 bases are TGCAGCGTTGAGAAACGGGGGCTCTCGGAGACCCAGTACTTC. Drawing the rest from reference TRBV29-1 and TRBJ2-5, the complete variable domain is SAVISQKPSRDICQRGTSLTIQCQVDSQVTMMFWYRQQPGQSLTLIATANQGSEATYESGFVIDKFPISRPNLTFSTLTVSNMSPEDSSIYLCSVEKRGLSETQYFGPGTRLLVL.

The rearrangement links TRBV19 to TRBJ2-2; 9 bases match TRBD2. There are 16 residues in the CDR3. With 6 bases clipped from V and 0 bases from J, the junction kept 5 bases outside the gene matches. Germline CDR1 and CDR2: LNHDA and SQIVND (reference sequence). The CDR3 region is CASSPSGATNTGELFF. DNA of the CDR3: TGTGCCAGTAGCCCTAGCGGGGCGACGAACACCGGGGAGCTGTTTTTT.

This chain links TRBV5-6 with TRBJ1-2, with D possibly matching TRBD1 (5 bases). Looked up from germline, CDR1 is SGHDT and CDR2 is YYEEEE. Trimming took 3 bases from V and 2 from J, leaving 11 bases between them. This CDR3 is built from 14 residues. DNA for the CDR3: TGTGCCAGCAGCTGGCCCTCAGGGAACTATGGCTACACCTTC. Translating gives CASSWPSGNYGYTF.

The chain employs TRBV30 and TRBJ1-5; D is unclear. The CDR3 is 12 residues long. V lost 2 bases, J lost 6 bases, and 8 bases lay in between. Germline V gene data show CDR1 as GTSNPN and CDR2 as SVGIG (reference sequence). CDR3: CAWSKDVQPQHF. The CDR3 DNA follows: TGTGCCTGGAGTAAGGACGTTCAGCCCCAGCATTTT.

The rearrangement links TRBV5-4 to TRBJ2-7; unclear D gene. The CDR3 has 14 amino acids. Germline lookup yields CDR1 SGHNT and CDR2 YYREEE (reference sequence). The V end lost 4 bases, the J end lost 4 bases, and 15 bases lay between the germline ends. CDR3 coding DNA: TGTGCCAGCAGCCCACATGGGTCCAGGTACGAGCAGTACTTC. Translated, it gives CASSPHGSRYEQYF.

The V and J genes are TRBV6-5 and TRBJ2-7, with TRBD1 matching 7 bases. The germline gives CDR1 MNHEY, CDR2 SVGAGI. The CDR3 length is 14 residues. Trimming at V came to 2 bases and at J to 0 bases, leaving 1 base not matched to a gene. Here the CDR3 DNA reads TGTGCCAGCAGTTACGGGACAGCCTCCTACGAGCAGTACTTC. The encoded protein is CASSYGTASYEQYF.

V is TRBV29-1 and J is TRBJ1-1; D is uncertain. Germline V gene sequence: CDR1 SQVTM, CDR2 ANQGSEA. The CDR3 covers 12 residues. Trimming removed 8 bases at V and 1 base at J, with 11 bases between. CDR3 sequence reads: CSLRFSNTEAFF. In nucleotides, the CDR3 is TGCAGCCTTCGATTTTCGAACACTGAAGCTTTCTTT.

This chain connects TRBV11-2 to TRBJ2-7; no clear D gene. This CDR3 has 12 residues. Per germline, CDR1 SGHAT and CDR2 FQNNGV. The V and J ends lost 3 bases and 3 bases respectively, with 6 bases between them. CDR3 region: CASSFPLYEQYF. The DNA of the CDR3 is TGTGCCAGCAGCTTCCCCCTCTACGAGCAGTACTTC.

The chain recombines TRBV20-1 with TRBJ2-7; D not certain. The CDR3 length is 11 residues. CDR1 and CDR2 (germline): DFQATT, SNEGSKA (reference sequence). V dropped 0 bases and J dropped 1 base, with 1 base sitting between them. The CDR3, as DNA: TGCAGTGCTAGAGAATCCTACGAGCAGTACTTC. Translated: CSARESYEQYF.

This clone was seen only a few times. The chain combines TRBV2 with TRBJ1-4, with D possibly matching TRBD1 (5 bases). CDR1 SNHLY and CDR2 FYNNEI come from the germline V gene. The CDR3 runs to 15 residues. V was pared by 6 bases and J by 0 bases, with 11 bases between. The CDR3 loop is CASRGGSSTNEKLFF. In DNA form, the CDR3 reads TGTGCCAGCAGGGGGGGTTCCTCAACTAATGAAAAACTGTTTTTT. The full variable domain, completed using reference TRBV2 and TRBJ1-4, is EPEVTQTPSHQVTQMGQEVILRCVPISNHLYFYWYRQILGQKVEFLVSFYNNEISEKSEIFDDQFSVERPDGSNFTLKIRSTKLEDSAMYFCASRGGSSTNEKLFFGSGTQLSVL.

The chain links TRBV7-8 to TRBJ2-5; TRBD1 agrees at 8 bases. V gave up 4 bases and J gave up 7 bases; unmatched junction bases: 5. This CDR3 is built from 13 residues. The germline CDR1 and CDR2 sequences are SGHVS and FQNEAQ. Written as DNA, the CDR3 is TGTGCCAGCAGCTCCAATCAGGGGGCGACCCAGTACTTC. Translation: CASSSNQGATQYF.

V and J are TRBV9 and TRBJ1-1; D is perhaps TRBD1 (6 bases). CDR3 length equals 15 residues. The ends were cut back, 2 bases at V and 1 base at J, with 12 bases in the middle. The germline V gene has CDR1 SGDLS and CDR2 YYNGEE. In nucleotides, the CDR3 is TGTGCCAGCAGCGTCGTTGAACAGGGGAACACTGAAGCTTTCTTT. It yields the protein CASSVVEQGNTEAFF. The entire variable domain, with the rest obtained from reference TRBV9 and TRBJ1-1, is as follows: DSGVTQTPKHLITATGQRVTLRCSPRSGDLSVYWYQQSLDQGLQFLIQYYNGEERAKGNILERFSAQQFPDLHSELNLSSLELGDSALYFCASSVVEQGNTEAFFGQGTRLTVV.

Only a few counts were recorded for this clone. At the DNA level, this CDR3 is encoded by other sequences in the same sample as well. The rearrangement joins TRBV5-1 to TRBJ2-7; D may be TRBD1 (5 bases). Germline lookup yields CDR1 SGHRS and CDR2 YFSETQ. Trimming took off 3 bases at V and 7 bases at J, with 8 bases between the two ends. This CDR3 comprises 11 residues. The CDR3 nucleotides are TGCGCCAGCAGCTCTGGACATGAGCAGTACTTC. Residues: CASSSGHEQYF.

This clone appeared a single time. The CDR3 reads CASSQDERGENNEQFF. The CDR3 coding sequence is TGCGCCAGCAGCCAAGATGAAAGGGGGGAGAACAATGAGCAGTTCTTC. The V call is TRBV4-3, the J call TRBJ2-1; tentatively, D is TRBD1 or TRBD2 (6 bases each). V was pared by 0 bases and J by 5 bases, with 14 bases between. Germline lookup yields CDR1 LGHNA and CDR2 YSLEER. This CDR3 has 16 amino acids.

The chain carries TRBV30 and TRBJ2-3; 8 nucleotides agree with TRBD2. The germline gives CDR1 GTSNPN, CDR2 SVGIG (reference sequence). Losses at the gene ends were 0 bases for V and 2 bases for J; bases not matched to a gene: 4. The CDR3 totals 15 residues. CDR3 DNA sequence: TGTGCCTGGAGTGTACTAGCGGCTAACACAGATACGCAGTATTTT. This encodes CAWSVLAANTDTQYF.

The chain is built from TRBV9 and TRBJ1-1; D possibly corresponds to TRBD1 (5 bases). This CDR3 spans 12 amino acids. V lost 7 bases to trimming and J lost 11 bases, with 18 bases between them. The germline CDR1 and CDR2 sequences are SGDLS and YYNGEE. The CDR3 loop reads CASGDGVLGAFF. The CDR3 coding sequence is TGTGCCAGCGGGGACGGGGTATTGGGTGCTTTCTTT.

The chain employs TRBV7-9 and TRBJ1-6; possible D gene TRBD1, 6 bases. Germline V CDR1 and CDR2: SEHNR, FQNEAQ (reference sequence). The CDR3 runs to 15 residues. Deletions cut 1 base from V and 8 bases from J, with 12 bases between. The CDR3 loop reads CASSLGGGDYSPLHF. The CDR3 DNA sequence: TGTGCCAGCAGCTTAGGAGGGGGGGACTATTCACCCCTCCACTTT.

This chain uses TRBV11-2 with TRBJ2-2; D perhaps matches TRBD1 (6 bases). CDR3 size: 14 residues. Germline-derived CDR1 and CDR2 are SGHAT and FQNNGV. Trimming left V 3 bases short and J 7 bases short, with 12 bases between. The CDR3 nucleotides are TGTGCCAGCAGCTTTCACTGGGGGCTCGGGGAGCTGTTTTTT. Translation: CASSFHWGLGELFF. Based on the CDR3 plus reference TRBV11-2 and TRBJ2-2, the full variable domain is EAGVAQSPRYKIIEKRQSVAFWCNPISGHATLYWYQQILGQGPKLLIQFQNNGVVDDSQLPKDRFSAERLKGVDSTLKIQPAKLEDSAVYLCASSFHWGLGELFFGEGSRLTVL.

V and J are TRBV20-1 and TRBJ1-2, with no clear D. Trimming removed 6 bases at V and 1 base at J, with 6 bases between. The length of the CDR3 is 11 residues. From germline, CDR1 is DFQATT and CDR2 SNEGSKA (reference sequence). CDR3 sequence: CSAVVNYGYTF. The CDR3 region has the DNA TGCAGTGCCGTAGTTAACTATGGCTACACCTTC.

This chain connects TRBV6-5 to TRBJ1-1, with D uncertain. This CDR3 spans 13 amino acids. CDR1 is MNHEY and CDR2 is SVGAGI in the germline V gene. V shed 6 bases and J shed 0 bases, with 8 bases lying between them. CDR3 loop: CASRRHMNTEAFF. The CDR3 DNA reads TGTGCCAGCAGACGCCACATGAACACTGAAGCTTTCTTT.

The rearrangement links TRBV4-1 to TRBJ2-1, with D possibly TRBD1 on 6 matching bases. V was cut by 1 base and J by 9 bases, with 16 bases left in between. CDR3 length: 15 amino acids. The germline V gene has CDR1 MGHRA and CDR2 YSYEKL. This chain's CDR3 is CASSQGLQGRIEQFF. The CDR3 DNA is TGCGCCAGCAGCCAAGGTCTACAGGGTCGTATTGAGCAGTTCTTC.

The chain couples TRBV30 to TRBJ1-2, with TRBD1 matching 8 bases. Trimming cost V 1 base and J 7 bases; bases outside gene matches: 8. The CDR3 loop spans 14 amino acids. The V gene's germline CDR1 is GTSNPN and CDR2 SVGIG (reference sequence). The CDR3 loop reads CAWSGDRGRGGYTF. As DNA, the CDR3 is TGTGCCTGGAGTGGTGACAGGGGAAGGGGTGGCTACACCTTC. Complete variable domain (other parts from reference TRBV30 and TRBJ1-2): SQTIHQWPATLVQPVGSPLSLECTVEGTSNPNLYWYRQAAGRGLQLLFYSVGIGQISSEVPQNLSASRPQDRQFILSSKKLLLSDSGFYLCAWSGDRGRGGYTFGSGTRLTVV.

V is TRBV19 and J is TRBJ1-4; TRBD1 matches at 7 bases. CDR3 length equals 15 residues. V lost 6 bases, J lost 5 bases, and 9 bases stayed unmatched. Germline V lookup: CDR1 LNHDA, CDR2 SQIVND (reference sequence). The CDR3 nucleotides read TGTGCCAGTAGGCAGACAGGGAAGGGGAATGAAAAACTGTTTTTT. Its translation is CASRQTGKGNEKLFF.